These 14 T cell receptor beta chains originate from one sample sequenced in a study of shared clonotypes between healthy human individuals. The method was immunoSEQ multiplex PCR; TCRdb's version includes in-frame clones alone and lacks a portion of them. The table records roughly 500,000 clones, about 96% of them present only once. Sequenced input: naive CD4+ T cells sorted from blood. Subset here: CD45RA+ positively selected. The receptor source for this set is a woman under 40 in good health.

The rearrangement links TRBV11-3 to TRBJ2-7; 9 bases line up with TRBD1. The germline V gene encodes CDR1 SGHNT and CDR2 YENEEA. The CDR3 spans 15 residues. Losses at the gene ends were 6 bases for V and 0 bases for J; bases not matched to a gene: 6. This chain's CDR3 is CASRPPGQGSYEQYF. In DNA, the CDR3 is TGTGCCAGCAGACCCCCGGGACAGGGCTCCTACGAGCAGTACTTC.

The chain uses TRBV28 and TRBJ1-1; a possible D gene is TRBD1 (5 bases). The CDR3 length is 15 residues. The V gene's germline CDR1 is MDHEN and CDR2 SYDVKM. The V end lost 3 bases, the J end lost 6 bases, and 17 bases lay between the germline ends. The CDR3 coding sequence is TGTGCCAGCAGTTTCTCTTGGCAGGGCGGAGCTGAAGCTTTCTTT. Amino acids: CASSFSWQGGAEAFF.

The J gene is TRBJ2-7, the V gene TRBV4-2, with D tentatively TRBD2 (6 bases). Trimming removed 4 bases from V and 4 bases from J, with 32 bases in between. Per germline, CDR1 LGHNA and CDR2 YNFKEQ. The CDR3 has 20 residues. The CDR3: CASSRTPTPGASARMYEQYF. The CDR3 nucleotides are TGTGCCAGCAGCCGAACGCCGACCCCTGGTGCTAGCGCCCGTATGTACGAGCAGTACTTC.

The J gene is TRBJ1-1, the V gene TRBV20-1; no clear D. The germline V gene has CDR1 DFQATT and CDR2 SNEGSKA (reference sequence). V lost 6 bases and J lost 8, with 4 bases in between. The CDR3 extends over 8 amino acids. The CDR3 here is CSAKEAFF. The CDR3, as DNA: TGCAGTGCAAAAGAAGCTTTCTTT.

V and J are TRBV10-2 and TRBJ2-7; 11 nucleotides align to TRBD2. CDR1 WSHSY and CDR2 SAAADI come from the germline V gene. The CDR3 consists of 15 residues. Unmatched junction bases numbered 5, after V lost 3 bases and J lost 4 bases. This CDR3 reads CASSDSTSGSYEQYF. The CDR3 DNA follows: TGCGCCAGCAGTGATTCTACTAGCGGGAGTTACGAGCAGTACTTC.

This chain joins TRBV28 and TRBJ1-2; D unclear. CDR1 and CDR2 (germline): MDHEN, SYDVKM. The CDR3 totals 14 residues. V was cut by 5 bases and J by 4 bases, with 14 bases left in between. The CDR3 loop is CASSPWEPLYGYTF. CDR3 DNA sequence: TGTGCCAGCAGTCCTTGGGAGCCCCTCTATGGCTACACCTTC.

The chain links TRBV7-9 to TRBJ1-2; D gene ambiguous. V gave up 6 bases and J gave up 4 bases, with 12 bases separating them. The CDR3 contains 13 residues. Germline CDR1 is SEHNR and CDR2 is FQNEAQ (reference sequence). CDR3 sequence (DNA): TGTGCCAGCAGTTTCCCCGATCGCTATGGCTACACCTTC. Its protein product is CASSFPDRYGYTF.

The genes are TRBV4-1 and TRBJ1-5; no definite D call. The CDR3 has 14 amino acids. Germline lookup yields CDR1 MGHRA and CDR2 YSYEKL. The V end lost 6 bases, the J end lost 4 bases, and 13 bases lay between the germline ends. CDR3 protein: CASRSGLGNQPQHF. Here the CDR3 DNA reads TGCGCCAGCAGATCCGGTCTGGGGAATCAGCCCCAGCATTTT.

The rearrangement links TRBV7-8 to TRBJ2-7; 11 nucleotides agree with TRBD2. V lost 4 bases to trimming and J lost 0 bases; unmatched junction nucleotides: 5. The CDR3 extends over 16 amino acids. CDR1 and CDR2 (germline): SGHVS, FQNEAQ. CDR3 region: CASSYAGTSGSYEQYF. The CDR3 DNA reads as TGTGCCAGCAGCTACGCCGGGACTAGCGGCTCCTACGAGCAGTACTTC.

Comments on this clone: Other DNA sequences in the same sample also yield this CDR3. V and J are TRBV28 and TRBJ1-3; the D is unclear. Trimming removed 5 bases from V and 7 bases from J, with 9 bases in between. The CDR3 runs 12 residues. Germline V gene data show CDR1 as MDHEN and CDR2 as SYDVKM. The CDR3 nucleotides read TGTGCCAGCAGTCTAGTAGGGAACACCATATATTTT. It specifies CASSLVGNTIYF.

The rearrangement joins TRBV9 to TRBJ2-1; 10 bases align to TRBD2. This CDR3 is 16 amino acids long. CDR1 is SGDLS and CDR2 is YYNGEE in the germline V gene. The V and J ends lost 0 bases and 4 bases, in that order; junction bases with no gene match: 4. CDR3 in amino acids: CASSVAGSGGYNEQFF. The CDR3 region has the DNA TGTGCCAGCAGCGTAGCAGGTAGCGGGGGGTACAATGAGCAGTTCTTC.

The V gene is TRBV5-4, the J gene TRBJ2-7, with D maybe TRBD1 (9 bases). The CDR3 covers 15 residues. Trimming left V 4 bases short and J 3 bases short, with 17 bases between. CDR1 and CDR2 (germline): SGHNT, YYREEE (reference sequence). The CDR3 DNA reads as TGTGCCAGCAGCCGGGAGGGACAGGGACTCTACGAGCAGTACTTC. It translates to CASSREGQGLYEQYF.

The chain carries TRBV6-5 and TRBJ2-2; D not certain. The CDR3 covers 15 residues. Germline CDR1 reads MNHEY; CDR2 reads SVGAGI. V was pared by 2 bases and J by 1 base, with 8 bases between. For the CDR3, the DNA is TGTGCCAGCAGTTACGGGCTAGAGAACACCGGGGAGCTGTTTTTT. Translating gives CASSYGLENTGELFF.

The chain links TRBV5-1 to TRBJ2-7, with D tentatively TRBD2 (6 bases). V lost 4 bases and J 5 bases, leaving 16 bases between the germline ends. Germline values: CDR1 SGHRS, CDR2 YFSETQ. The CDR3 sequence is 14 residues long. The CDR3 here is CASSRREVRHEQYF. CDR3 bases: TGCGCCAGCAGCCGCAGGGAGGTTCGGCACGAGCAGTACTTC.